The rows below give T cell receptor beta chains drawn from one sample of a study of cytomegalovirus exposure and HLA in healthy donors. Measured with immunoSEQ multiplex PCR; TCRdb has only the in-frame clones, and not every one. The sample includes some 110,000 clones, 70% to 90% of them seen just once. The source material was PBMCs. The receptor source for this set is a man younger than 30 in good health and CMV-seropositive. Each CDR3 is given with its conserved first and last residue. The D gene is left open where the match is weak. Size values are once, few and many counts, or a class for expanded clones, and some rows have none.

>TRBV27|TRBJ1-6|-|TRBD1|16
TGTGCCAGCAGTTTATTAGGGGGCGCGTTCTCGGCACCCCTCCACTTT
CASSLLGGAFSAPLHF
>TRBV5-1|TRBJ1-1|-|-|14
TGCGCCAGCAGCTTGGATCGGGTGAACACTGAAGCTTTCTTT
CASSLDRVNTEAFF
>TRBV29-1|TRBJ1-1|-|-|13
TGCAGCGCAGTATCAGGGTTTAACACTGAAGCTTTCTTT
CSAVSGFNTEAFF
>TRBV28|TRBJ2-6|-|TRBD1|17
TGTGCCAGCAGTTCCGGGACAGCAAGCTCTGGGGCCAACGTCCTGACTTTC
CASSSGTASSGANVLTF
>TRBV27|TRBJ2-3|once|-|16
TGTGCCAGCAGTTTATCAGGGGCCAATTGGGCAGATACGCAGTATTTT
CASSLSGANWADTQYF
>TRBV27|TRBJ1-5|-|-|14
TGTGCCAGCAGTCCCCGGACAGCGGATCAGCCCCAGCATTTT
CASSPRTADQPQHF
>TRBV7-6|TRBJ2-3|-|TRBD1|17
TGTGCCAGCAGGCTGCTGACAGGGGGTAGTAGCACAGATACGCAGTATTTT
CASRLLTGGSSTDTQYF
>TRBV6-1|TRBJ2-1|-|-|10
TGTGCCAGCAGTAGAGTGGAGCAGTTCTTC
CASSRVEQFF
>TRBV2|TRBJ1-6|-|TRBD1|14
TGTGCCAGCGCAAGACAGGGGCGGGATTCACCCCTCCACTTT
CASARQGRDSPLHF
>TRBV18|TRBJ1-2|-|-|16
TGTGCCAGCTCACCCTGGGTAGAGGGTGGAAACTATGGCTACACCTTC
CASSPWVEGGNYGYTF
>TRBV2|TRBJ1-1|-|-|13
TGTGCCAGCGGTCAGGAATCGAACACTGAAGCTTTCTTT
CASGQESNTEAFF
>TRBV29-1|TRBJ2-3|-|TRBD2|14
TGCAGTTACGGGGGGGGGCAGAACACAGATACGCAGTATTTT
CSYGGGQNTDTQYF
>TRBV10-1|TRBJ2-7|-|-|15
TGCGCCAGCAGTGAGGGGTCAGGGAATGAGGTCAAGCAGTACTTC
CASSEGSGNEVKQYF
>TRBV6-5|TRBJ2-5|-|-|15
TGTGCCAGCACTCACGGAGGGGGGGCGGGAGAGACCCAGTACTTC
CASTHGGGAGETQYF
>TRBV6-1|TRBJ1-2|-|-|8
TGTGCCAGTTTAGACTTGAACTTC
CASLDLNF
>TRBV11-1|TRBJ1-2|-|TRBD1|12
TGTGCCAGCAGCCTTCCTAGGGGGCGACCCACCTTC
CASSLPRGRPTF
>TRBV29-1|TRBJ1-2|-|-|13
TGCAGCGCTGTGACAGCAGCTAACTATGGCTACACCTTC
CSAVTAANYGYTF
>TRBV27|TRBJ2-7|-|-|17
TGTGCCAGCAGTCCGATTAAACCGGGACTCAGGTCCTACGAGCAGTACTTC
CASSPIKPGLRSYEQYF
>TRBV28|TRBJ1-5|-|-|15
TGTGCCAGCAGGTTACAGGGAAACGGCAATCAGCCCCAGCATTTT
CASRLQGNGNQPQHF
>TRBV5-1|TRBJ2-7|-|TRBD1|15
TGCGCCAGCAGCGTTGGACAGGGGGCAGAGGGCGAGCAGTACTTC
CASSVGQGAEGEQYF